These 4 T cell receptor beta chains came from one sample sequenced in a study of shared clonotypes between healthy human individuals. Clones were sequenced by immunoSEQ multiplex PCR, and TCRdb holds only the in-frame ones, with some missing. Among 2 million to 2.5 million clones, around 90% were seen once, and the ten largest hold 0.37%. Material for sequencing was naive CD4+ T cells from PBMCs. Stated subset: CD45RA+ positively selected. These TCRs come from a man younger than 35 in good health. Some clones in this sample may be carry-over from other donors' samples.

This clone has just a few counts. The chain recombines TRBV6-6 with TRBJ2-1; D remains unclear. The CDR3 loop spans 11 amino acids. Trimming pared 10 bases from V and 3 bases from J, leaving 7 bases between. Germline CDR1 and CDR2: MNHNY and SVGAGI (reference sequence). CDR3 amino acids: CATSVYNEQFF. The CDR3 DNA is TGTGCCACCTCCGTCTACAATGAGCAGTTCTTC.

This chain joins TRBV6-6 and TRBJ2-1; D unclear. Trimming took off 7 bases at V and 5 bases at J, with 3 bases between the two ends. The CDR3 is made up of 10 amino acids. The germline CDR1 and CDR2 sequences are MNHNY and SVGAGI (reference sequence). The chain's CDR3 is CASINNEQFF. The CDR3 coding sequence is TGTGCCAGCATAAACAATGAGCAGTTCTTC.

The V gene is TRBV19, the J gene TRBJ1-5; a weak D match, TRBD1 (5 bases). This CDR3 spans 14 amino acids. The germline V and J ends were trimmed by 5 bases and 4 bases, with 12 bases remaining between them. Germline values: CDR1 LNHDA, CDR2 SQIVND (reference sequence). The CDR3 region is CASSGGTDNQPQHF. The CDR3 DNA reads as TGTGCCAGTAGTGGGGGGACGGATAATCAGCCCCAGCATTTT. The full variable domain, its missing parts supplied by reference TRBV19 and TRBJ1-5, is DGGITQSPKYLFRKEGQNVTLSCEQNLNHDAMYWYRQDPGQGLRLIYYSQIVNDFQKGDIAEGYSVSREKKESFPLTVTSAQKNPTAFYLCASSGGTDNQPQHFGDGTRLSIL.

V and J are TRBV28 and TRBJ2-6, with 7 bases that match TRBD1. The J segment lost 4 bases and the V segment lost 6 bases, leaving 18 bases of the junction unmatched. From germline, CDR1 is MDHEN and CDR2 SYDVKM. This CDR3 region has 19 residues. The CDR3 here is CASSLMGWAGGEGANVLTF. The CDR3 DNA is TGTGCCAGCAGCCTTATGGGTTGGGCAGGGGGTGAAGGGGCCAACGTCCTGACTTTC.